Below, 30 T cell receptor beta chains from the same sample are listed, as sequenced in a study of CD8 T cells in Susac syndrome. RNA, at about 0.5 to 1 ug, was reverse transcribed with random hexamers. MiXCR was run by TCRdb on the immunoSEQ multiplex PCR reads, yielding one entry per CDR3 protein. The table shows 100,000 or so distinct CDR3 sequences, with 80% to 95% occurring only once. The sample taken for sequencing was CD8+ T cells from PBMCs. These receptor sequences come from a human donor in good health.

CDR3 sequence: CASSYVSDPDTQYF. The CDR3 DNA follows: TGTGCCAGCAGTTACGTCAGCGACCCAGATACGCAGTATTTT. This sequence joins TRBV6-2 or TRBV6-3 and TRBJ2-3; no clear D. CDR1 MNHEY and CDR2 SVGEGT come from the germline V gene. The CDR3 is 14 amino acids. V was trimmed by 2 bases and J by 4 bases, leaving 10 bases between them.

This chain joins TRBV5-1 and TRBJ1-1, with TRBD1 identical over 7 bases. The CDR3 length is 15 residues. Germline V gene data show CDR1 as SGHRS and CDR2 as YFSETQ. Trimming took 4 bases from V and 0 from J; bases not matched to a gene: 6. The CDR3 loop reads CASSTSQGLNTEAFF. The CDR3 DNA sequence: TGCGCCAGCAGCACTTCACAGGGGTTGAACACTGAAGCTTTCTTT.

The V gene is TRBV24-1, the J gene TRBJ2-1, with 16 positions matching TRBD2. Germline lookup yields CDR1 KGHDR and CDR2 SFDVKD. The J segment lost 7 bases and the V segment lost 2 bases, leaving 4 bases of the junction unmatched. The CDR3 covers 17 residues. Here the CDR3 DNA reads TGTGCCACCAGTGATTCCATGGGACTAGCGGGAGGGAATGAGCAGTTCTTC. Its protein product is CATSDSMGLAGGNEQFF.

The chain carries TRBV9 and TRBJ2-6, with D uncertain. The V and J ends lost 3 bases and 1 base respectively, with 11 bases between them. Germline-derived CDR1 and CDR2 are SGDLS and YYNGEE. The CDR3 extends over 16 amino acids. DNA of the CDR3: TGTGCCAGCAGCGCCTTAGGGCTTTCTGGGGCCAACGTCCTGACTTTC. It is translated as CASSALGLSGANVLTF. The full variable domain, its missing parts supplied by reference TRBV9 and TRBJ2-6, is DSGVTQTPKHLITATGQRVTLRCSPRSGDLSVYWYQQSLDQGLQFLIQYYNGEERAKGNILERFSAQQFPDLHSELNLSSLELGDSALYFCASSALGLSGANVLTFGAGSRLTVL.

This clonotype was detected only once. The chain is built from TRBV20-1 and TRBJ1-1, with D possibly being TRBD1 (6 bases). Trimming pared 1 base from V and 5 bases from J, leaving 8 bases between. The germline gives CDR1 DFQATT, CDR2 SNEGSKA (reference sequence). The CDR3 totals 12 residues. CDR3 in amino acids: CSARGGRTEAFF. CDR3 nucleotide sequence: TGCAGTGCTAGAGGGGGGCGGACTGAAGCTTTCTTT.

The chain has TRBV20-1 and TRBJ1-2, with a weak D call TRBD1 (6 bases). Germline V gene lookup returns CDR1 DFQATT and CDR2 SNEGSKA (reference sequence). The length of the CDR3 is 15 residues. Trimming cost V 2 bases and J 3 bases, with 16 bases left between them. The CDR3 spells CSARRVQGRDYGYTF. CDR3 coding DNA: TGCAGTGCTAGAAGGGTTCAGGGGAGGGACTATGGCTACACCTTC.

The J gene is TRBJ2-5, the V gene TRBV19; the D gene is possibly TRBD2 (5 bases). Germline V gene data show CDR1 as LNHDA and CDR2 as SQIVND (reference sequence). Between the trimmed V and J ends, which lost 5 bases and 1 base, there was a span of 8 bases. This CDR3 is built from 13 residues. CDR3 in amino acids: CASSGGFQETQYF. For the CDR3, the DNA is TGTGCCAGTAGTGGAGGATTCCAAGAGACCCAGTACTTC.

The genes are TRBV2 and TRBJ1-4; D perhaps matches TRBD1 (6 bases). The CDR3 extends over 14 amino acids. The V gene lost 4 bases and the J gene lost 3 bases, with 9 bases spanning the gap. From germline, CDR1 is SNHLY and CDR2 FYNNEI. CDR3 sequence: CASSVGGANEKLFF. In nucleotides, the CDR3 is TGTGCCAGCAGTGTAGGGGGGGCTAATGAAAAACTGTTTTTT.

V and J are TRBV7-3 and TRBJ1-1; 7 bases match TRBD1. Germline values: CDR1 SGHTA, CDR2 FQGTGA. The CDR3 runs 16 residues. The trim removed 4 bases at V and 4 bases at J, leaving 12 bases unmatched. CDR3 region: CASSSGRGPGATEAFF. The CDR3 coding sequence is TGTGCCAGCAGCTCGGGGAGGGGGCCAGGGGCCACTGAAGCTTTCTTT.

The CDR3 nucleotides read TGTGCCAGCAGCTTAGGAACCGCCTTGGACTATGGCTACACCTTC. It yields the protein CASSLGTALDYGYTF. J is TRBJ1-2 and V is TRBV7-8, with unresolved D. The CDR3 covers 15 residues. V was pared by 1 base and J by 3 bases, with 12 bases between. Per germline, CDR1 SGHVS and CDR2 FQNEAQ.

The V call is TRBV21-1, the J call TRBJ2-7; TRBD2 is the table's D call, not checked against the DNA. TRBV21-1 is an annotated pseudogene. This CDR3 contains 13 residues. The DNA for the CDR3 is TGTGCCAGTCCTCCTCGGGGTCCCTACGAGCAGTACTTC. Amino acid sequence: CASPPRGPYEQYF.

The rearrangement joins TRBV19 to TRBJ2-1; D is uncertain. This CDR3 is 13 amino acids long. V dropped 3 bases and J dropped 3 bases, with 6 bases sitting between them. The germline gives CDR1 LNHDA, CDR2 SQIVND (reference sequence). For the CDR3, the DNA is TGTGCCAGTAGTATTTCCAACTACAATGAGCAGTTCTTC. As protein: CASSISNYNEQFF.

The chain has TRBV16 and TRBJ2-7; 8 positions agree with TRBD1. The ends lost 4 bases at V and 2 bases at J; junction bases unmatched: 10. The CDR3 has 16 residues. Germline CDR1 and CDR2: KGHSY and FQNENV. In DNA, the CDR3 is TGTGCCAGCAGCCCTACGACAGGGGAAATTACCTACGAGCAGTACTTC. Encoded protein: CASSPTTGEITYEQYF. Full variable domain (rest looked up from reference TRBV16 and TRBJ2-7): GEEVAQTPKHLVRGEGQKAKLYCAPIKGHSYVFWYQQVLKNEFKFLISFQNENVFDETGMPKERFSAKCLPNSPCSLEIQATKLEDSAVYFCASSPTTGEITYEQYFGPGTRLTVT.

This clonotype has just one count. The chain combines TRBV5-1 with TRBJ1-1, with TRBD1 identical over 10 bases. Germline CDR1 is SGHRS and CDR2 is YFSETQ. This CDR3 has 14 amino acids. The junction had 1 base not matched to a gene; V was cut back by 1 base and J by 4 bases. CDR3 nucleotides: TGCGCCAGCAGCTTGTGGACAGGGGGCACTGAAGCTTTCTTT. Protein product: CASSLWTGGTEAFF.

The chain carries TRBV30 and TRBJ1-2; 7 bases map to TRBD1. Losses at the gene ends were 4 bases for V and 7 bases for J; bases not matched to a gene: 6. Germline V CDR1 and CDR2: GTSNPN, SVGIG (reference sequence). The CDR3 consists of 12 residues. CDR3 protein: CAWTGTALGYTF. DNA for the CDR3: TGTGCCTGGACTGGGACAGCCCTTGGCTACACCTTC.

V gene TRBV3-1 combines with J gene TRBJ1-3; D ambiguous. This CDR3 is 15 amino acids long. CDR1 is LGHDT and CDR2 is YNNKEL in the germline V gene (reference sequence). V lost 4 bases and J 0 bases, leaving 10 bases between the germline ends. In DNA, the CDR3 is TGTGCCAGCAGCCGAGACGGTGGCTCTGGAAACACCATATATTTT. Translating gives CASSRDGGSGNTIYF.

This clonotype has just one count. The genes are TRBV6-2 or TRBV6-3 and TRBJ2-2, with D uncertain. Per the germline V gene, CDR1 is MNHEY and CDR2 is SVGEGT. Trimming stripped 2 bases from V and 5 bases from J, with 6 bases between. CDR3 size: 13 residues. The CDR3 DNA reads as TGTGCCAGCAGTTACCGGGTAACCGGGGAGCTGTTTTTT. Translating it yields CASSYRVTGELFF.

This chain connects TRBV14 to TRBJ1-1; TRBD1 aligns across 9 bases. In germline, CDR1 is SGHDN, CDR2 FVKESK. CDR3 length equals 14 residues. V was clipped by 4 bases and J by 7 bases; unmatched bases: 7. The CDR3 loop is CASSPWTGEIEAFF. The CDR3 DNA sequence: TGTGCCAGCAGCCCATGGACAGGGGAGATTGAAGCTTTCTTT.

The chain employs TRBV10-2 and TRBJ2-1, with 12 bases aligning to TRBD2. The length of the CDR3 is 15 residues. Germline loops: CDR1 WSHSY, CDR2 SAAADI. V was clipped by 5 bases and J by 5 bases; unmatched bases: 4. This CDR3 reads CASSLWTSGDNEQFF. The CDR3 region has the DNA TGCGCCAGCAGTTTATGGACTAGCGGGGACAATGAGCAGTTCTTC.

The CDR3 region is CASSQAGLDFGIQYF. Written as DNA, the CDR3 is TGCGCCAGCAGCCAGGCGGGACTAGACTTCGGCATTCAGTACTTC. The chain has TRBV4-1 and TRBJ2-4, with TRBD2 identical over 8 bases. Germline V gene lookup returns CDR1 MGHRA and CDR2 YSYEKL. The junction had 10 bases not matched to a gene; V was cut back by 3 bases and J by 9 bases. CDR3 length: 15 amino acids.

The rearrangement joins TRBV7-9 to TRBJ2-2; D gene uncertain. Trimming pared 3 bases from V and 11 bases from J, leaving 10 bases between. Germline V gives CDR1 SEHNR, CDR2 FQNEAQ (reference sequence). This CDR3 has 12 residues. The CDR3 is CASSFGSIELFF. Here the CDR3 DNA reads TGTGCCAGCAGCTTTGGAAGTATAGAGCTGTTTTTT.

V gene TRBV5-1 combines with J gene TRBJ2-7; perhaps TRBD1 as D (5 bases). Trimming pared 2 bases from V and 5 bases from J, leaving 17 bases between. The CDR3 runs 15 residues. The germline CDR1 and CDR2 sequences are SGHRS and YFSETQ. CDR3 bases: TGCGCCAGCAGCTTTCCCAGGGATGGTTTCGACGAGCAGTACTTC. It encodes CASSFPRDGFDEQYF. Full variable domain (missing parts from reference TRBV5-1 and TRBJ2-7): KAGVTQTPRYLIKTRGQQVTLSCSPISGHRSVSWYQQTPGQGLQFLFEYFSETQRNKGNFPGRFSGRQFSNSRSEMNVSTLELGDSALYLCASSFPRDGFDEQYFGPGTRLTVT.

The CDR3 here is CASSSGTVGYEQYF. The CDR3 DNA reads as TGCGCCAGCAGTTCCGGGACAGTTGGTTACGAGCAGTACTTC. The chain couples TRBV5-1 to TRBJ2-7; the match to TRBD1 covers 7 bases. Losses at the gene ends were 5 bases for V and 4 bases for J; bases not matched to a gene: 9. This CDR3 spans 14 amino acids. Germline V lookup: CDR1 SGHRS, CDR2 YFSETQ. The full variable domain, its missing parts supplied by reference TRBV5-1 and TRBJ2-7, is KAGVTQTPRYLIKTRGQQVTLSCSPISGHRSVSWYQQTPGQGLQFLFEYFSETQRNKGNFPGRFSGRQFSNSRSEMNVSTLELGDSALYLCASSSGTVGYEQYFGPGTRLTVT.

The gene calls are TRBV7-2 and TRBJ1-1; D is unresolved. There are 13 residues in the CDR3. The germline CDR1 and CDR2 sequences are SGHTA and FQGNSA. V was trimmed by 5 bases and J by 1 base, leaving 8 bases between them. CDR3 in DNA: TGTGCCAGCAGCCCACAGCCGAACACTGAAGCTTTCTTT. It is translated as CASSPQPNTEAFF.

This chain links TRBV6-5 with TRBJ1-4, with 8 positions matching TRBD1. Trimming at V came to 5 bases and at J to 7 bases, leaving 12 bases not matched to a gene. This CDR3 is built from 16 residues. The germline V gene has CDR1 MNHEY and CDR2 SVGAGI. The CDR3 sequence is CASSHRTGTGIEKLFF. The CDR3 DNA sequence: TGTGCCAGCAGTCACCGGACAGGGACTGGGATTGAAAAACTGTTTTTT.

CDR3 nucleotide sequence: TGTGCCTGGAGTGTACGGGGGGCTTGGCAGTTCTTC. Its translation: CAWSVRGAWQFF. The V gene is TRBV30, the J gene TRBJ2-1; D perhaps matches TRBD2 (7 bases). This CDR3 has 12 residues. CDR1 is GTSNPN, CDR2 SVGIG, per germline (reference sequence). Trimming left V 0 bases short and J 12 bases short, with 12 bases between.

The gene calls are TRBV20-1 and TRBJ1-5; unclear D gene. Per germline, CDR1 DFQATT and CDR2 SNEGSKA (reference sequence). V lost 0 bases and J lost 11, with 14 bases in between. This CDR3 has 13 residues. CDR3: CSARDRGPRSQHF. The CDR3 DNA follows: TGCAGTGCTAGAGATCGTGGGCCCCGGTCCCAGCATTTT.

This chain joins TRBV7-3 and TRBJ2-1, with 8 bases lining up with TRBD2. This CDR3 region has 17 residues. Germline V gene lookup returns CDR1 SGHTA and CDR2 FQGTGA. The trim removed 1 base at V and 0 bases at J, leaving 5 bases unmatched. The CDR3 nucleotides read TGTGCCAGCAGCTTAAACCGGGGGGGTTCCTCCTACAATGAGCAGTTCTTC. It translates to CASSLNRGGSSYNEQFF.

A word on this clonotype: Sequence at one end of the junction differs from germline and may be a read error. Here the CDR3 DNA reads TGTGCCAGCTGTGATTCTCTAAGGGGAATATCCTACGAGCAGTACTTC. Translated, it gives CASCDSLRGISYEQYF. The chain joins TRBV6-1 to TRBJ2-7; perhaps TRBD1 as D (5 bases). CDR1 is MNHNS and CDR2 is SASEGT in the germline V gene. This CDR3 region has 16 residues.

This clonotype was seen once. This chain joins TRBV4-2 and TRBJ2-2; 7 positions agree with TRBD2. Germline-derived CDR1 and CDR2 are LGHNA and YNFKEQ. Trimming removed 1 base from V and 3 bases from J; junction bases left unmatched: 8. The CDR3 covers 17 residues. The CDR3 bases are TGTGCCAGCAGCCAAGTTGAGGGGAGGGCCCACACCGGGGAGCTGTTTTTT. The encoded protein is CASSQVEGRAHTGELFF.